This T cell receptor (beta chain) was observed in a study of cytomegalovirus exposure and HLA in healthy donors. As for the study in general: A prior analysis found roughly 100 million unique TCR beta sequences from 170 million or so T cells. Whole-study findings and limits: Analyzed later, association rates of TCRs varied across HLA loci, with DRB1 most and HLA-C fewest.

In regard to this clone: Its antigen is not known.

Germline values: CDR1 MDHEN, CDR2 SYDVKM. This CDR3 comprises 16 residues. V was clipped by 6 bases and J by 0 bases, with 17 bases between them. Primers for the PCR totalled 60 Vbeta and 13 Jbeta. The repertoire was sequenced with immunoSEQ multiplex PCR; TCRdb's copy has only in-frame clones and lacks some. In the table there are about 130,000 clones, 75% to 85% of which are singletons. This chain joins TRBV28 and TRBJ1-2; possible D gene TRBD1, 6 bases. The TCR originated in a man in his forties in good health and CMV-seronegative. Sequenced material: PBMCs. CDR3 nucleotide sequence: TGTGCCAGCAGCCGCAACCCGGGACATTCTAACTATGGCTACACCTTC. Residues: CASSRNPGHSNYGYTF.